The entry below describes one TCR beta chain. Antigen specificity is unknown. Tens of thousands of T cell genomes, or about 0.2 ug DNA, went into the sorted-subset replicate PCRs. TCRdb's copy holds only in-frame clones and misses some; the assay was immunoSEQ multiplex PCR. The sample yields 900,000 to 1,200,000 clones, around three quarters seen once. Per the germline V gene, CDR1 is SQVTM and CDR2 is ANQGSEA. The trim removed 5 bases at V and 2 bases at J, leaving 6 bases unmatched. The CDR3 has 14 amino acids. This entry is derived from a study of shared clonotypes between healthy human individuals. The study's findings and limits: Naive subsets generally had larger estimated richness than memory subsets.

This chain joins TRBV29-1 and TRBJ2-5; 9 bases align to TRBD2. The clonotype originates from a man between 18 and 35 years old in good health. Some clones in this sample may be carry-over from other donors' samples. Source material: memory CD4+ T cells from PBMCs. Described subset: CD45RA-negative fraction. The CDR3 bases are TGCAGCGTTAACCGACTAGCGGCTCAAGAGACCCAGTACTTC. Translation gives CSVNRLAAQETQYF.